A single TCR beta chain is shown here with its context. The data originate from a study of shared clonotypes between healthy human individuals. CD45RO-negative CD8 cells positively selected for CCR7 made up the naive population, which excluded terminally differentiated effector memory CD45RA+ cells. CDR3 length equals 15 residues. V was clipped by 7 bases and J by 3 bases; unmatched bases: 5. CDR1 and CDR2 from the germline V gene are MDHEN and SYDVKM. The method was immunoSEQ multiplex PCR; TCRdb's version includes in-frame clones alone and lacks a portion of them. Of about 2.2 million clones in the sample, approximately 92% are singletons; the top ten hold around 1.8%.

The rearrangement uses TRBV28 and TRBJ2-1; 11 positions agree with TRBD2. Sequenced sample: naive CD8+ T cells from PBMCs. The receptor was derived from a young man in good health. Some clones in this sample may be carry-over from other donors' samples. CDR3 nucleotides: TGTGCCAGCACCCAGGGGACTAGCGGCTACAATGAGCAGTTCTTC. It yields the protein CASTQGTSGYNEQFF. The full variable domain, in which reference TRBV28 and TRBJ2-1 provide the parts outside the CDR3, is DVKVTQSSRYLVKRTGEKVFLECVQDMDHENMFWYRQDPGLGLRLIYFSYDVKMKEKGDIPEGYSVSREKKERFSLILESASTNQTSMYLCASTQGTSGYNEQFFGPGTRLTVL.